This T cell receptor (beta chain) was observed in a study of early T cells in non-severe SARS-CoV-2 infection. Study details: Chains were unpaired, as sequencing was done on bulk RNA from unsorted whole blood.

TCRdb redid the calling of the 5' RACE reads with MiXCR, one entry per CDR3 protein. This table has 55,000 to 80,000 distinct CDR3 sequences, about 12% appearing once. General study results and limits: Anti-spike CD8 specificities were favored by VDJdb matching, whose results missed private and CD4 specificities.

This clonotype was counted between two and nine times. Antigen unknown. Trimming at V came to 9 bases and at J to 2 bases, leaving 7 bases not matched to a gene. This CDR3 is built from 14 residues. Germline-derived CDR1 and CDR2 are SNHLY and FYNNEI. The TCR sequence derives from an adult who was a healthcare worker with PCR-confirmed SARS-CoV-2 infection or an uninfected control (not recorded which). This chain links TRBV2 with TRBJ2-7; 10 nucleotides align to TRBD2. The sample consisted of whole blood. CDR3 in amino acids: CASESGRVAYEQYF. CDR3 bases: TGTGCCAGTGAAAGCGGGAGGGTCGCCTACGAGCAGTACTTC.